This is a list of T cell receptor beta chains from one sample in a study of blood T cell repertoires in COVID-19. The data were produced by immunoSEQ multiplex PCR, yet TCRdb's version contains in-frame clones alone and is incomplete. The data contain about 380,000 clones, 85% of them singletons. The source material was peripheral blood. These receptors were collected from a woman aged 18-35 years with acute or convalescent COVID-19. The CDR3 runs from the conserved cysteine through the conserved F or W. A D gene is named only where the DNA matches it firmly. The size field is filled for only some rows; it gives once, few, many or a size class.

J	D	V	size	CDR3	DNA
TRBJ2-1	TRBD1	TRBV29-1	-	CSVVGDSYNEQFF	TGCAGCGTTGTAGGGGACAGCTACAATGAGCAGTTCTTC
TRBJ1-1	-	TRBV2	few	CASSERENTEAFF	TGTGCCAGCAGTGAAAGAGAGAACACTGAAGCTTTCTTT
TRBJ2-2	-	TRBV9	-	CASSVDQGPNTGELFF	TGTGCCAGCAGCGTAGATCAGGGCCCTAACACCGGGGAGCTGTTTTTT
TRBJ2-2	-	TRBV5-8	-	CASSSRGRANTGELFF	TGTGCCAGCAGCTCAAGGGGCAGGGCGAACACCGGGGAGCTGTTTTTT
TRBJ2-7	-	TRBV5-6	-	CASSFSAYEQYF	TGTGCCAGCAGCTTTTCGGCCTACGAGCAGTACTTC
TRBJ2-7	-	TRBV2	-	CASSEAFGGASYEQYF	TGTGCCAGCAGTGAAGCTTTTGGCGGGGCCTCCTACGAGCAGTACTTC
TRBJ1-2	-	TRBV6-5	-	CASSYSKRDGYTF	TGTGCCAGCAGTTACTCTAAGCGGGACGGCTACACCTTC
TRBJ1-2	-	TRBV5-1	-	CASGEDYGYTF	TGCGCCAGCGGGGAGGACTATGGCTACACCTTC
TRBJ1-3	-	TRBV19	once	CASSIRGTHSPGNTIYF	TGTGCCAGTAGTATAAGGGGGACGCACTCGCCTGGAAACACCATATATTTT
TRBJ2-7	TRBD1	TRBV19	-	CASSIRTGSRSYEQYF	TGTGCCAGTAGTATACGGACAGGTTCGCGGTCCTACGAGCAGTACTTC
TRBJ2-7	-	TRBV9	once	CASSPGGTFYEQYF	TGTGCCAGCAGCCCTGGCGGGACCTTCTACGAGCAGTACTTC
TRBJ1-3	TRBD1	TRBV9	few	CASSATGGGNTIYF	TGTGCCAGCAGCGCGACAGGGGGTGGAAACACCATATATTTT
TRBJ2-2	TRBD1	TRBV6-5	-	CASSWTGGVTGELFF	TGTGCCAGCAGTTGGACAGGGGGCGTAACCGGGGAGCTGTTTTTT
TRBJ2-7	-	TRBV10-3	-	CAISEPGKGSSYEQYF	TGTGCCATCAGTGAGCCTGGGAAGGGGTCCTCCTACGAGCAGTACTTC
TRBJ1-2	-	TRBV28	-	CASIQLQGHGYTF	TGTGCCAGCATCCAGCTACAGGGACATGGCTACACCTTC
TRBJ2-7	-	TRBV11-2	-	CASSAIGGGHEQYF	TGTGCCAGCAGCGCCATTGGGGGAGGACACGAGCAGTACTTC
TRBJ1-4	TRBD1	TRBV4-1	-	CASSQEEGQISAQLFF	TGCGCCAGCAGCCAAGAAGAGGGACAGATCTCCGCCCAACTGTTTTTT
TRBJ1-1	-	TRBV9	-	CASSVGQGRSYGTEAFF	TGTGCCAGCAGCGTAGGGCAGGGGCGATCGTATGGCACTGAAGCTTTCTTT
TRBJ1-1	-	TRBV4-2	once	CASSQDQRGDAFF	TGTGCCAGCAGCCAAGATCAGCGCGGGGATGCTTTCTTT
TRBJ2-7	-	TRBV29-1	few	CSVGGLAPYEQYF	TGCAGCGTTGGAGGGTTAGCGCCCTACGAGCAGTACTTC